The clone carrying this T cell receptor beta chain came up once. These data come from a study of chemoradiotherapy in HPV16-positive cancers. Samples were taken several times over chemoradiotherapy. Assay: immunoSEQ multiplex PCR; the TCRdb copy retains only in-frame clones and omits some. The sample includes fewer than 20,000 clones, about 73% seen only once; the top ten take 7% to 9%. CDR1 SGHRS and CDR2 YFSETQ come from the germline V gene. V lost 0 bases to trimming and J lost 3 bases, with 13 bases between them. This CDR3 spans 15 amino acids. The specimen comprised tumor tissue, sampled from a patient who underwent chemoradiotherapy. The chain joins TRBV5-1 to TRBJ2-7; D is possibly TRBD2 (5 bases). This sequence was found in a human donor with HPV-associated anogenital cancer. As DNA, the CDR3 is TGCGCCAGCAGCTTGGCCGGTGGACTGTTCTACGAGCAGTACTTC. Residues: CASSLAGGLFYEQYF.